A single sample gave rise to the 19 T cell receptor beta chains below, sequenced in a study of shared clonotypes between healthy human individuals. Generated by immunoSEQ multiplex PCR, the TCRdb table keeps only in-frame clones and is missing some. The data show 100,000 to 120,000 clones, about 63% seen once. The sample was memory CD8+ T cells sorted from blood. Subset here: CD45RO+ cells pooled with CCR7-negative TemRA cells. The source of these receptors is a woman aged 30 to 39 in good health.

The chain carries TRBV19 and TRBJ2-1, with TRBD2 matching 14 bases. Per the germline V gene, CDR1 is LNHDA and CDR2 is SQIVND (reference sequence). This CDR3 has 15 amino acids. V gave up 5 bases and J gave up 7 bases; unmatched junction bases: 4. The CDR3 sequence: CASSPGTSGSNEQFF. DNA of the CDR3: TGTGCCAGTAGTCCCGGGACTAGCGGGAGTAATGAGCAGTTCTTC.

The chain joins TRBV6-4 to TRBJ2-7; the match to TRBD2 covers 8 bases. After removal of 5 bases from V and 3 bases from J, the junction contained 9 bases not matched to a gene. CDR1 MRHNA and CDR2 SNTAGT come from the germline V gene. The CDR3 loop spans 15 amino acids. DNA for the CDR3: TGTGCCAGCAGTCCGGGGGGGGACACCAACTACGAGCAGTACTTC. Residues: CASSPGGDTNYEQYF.

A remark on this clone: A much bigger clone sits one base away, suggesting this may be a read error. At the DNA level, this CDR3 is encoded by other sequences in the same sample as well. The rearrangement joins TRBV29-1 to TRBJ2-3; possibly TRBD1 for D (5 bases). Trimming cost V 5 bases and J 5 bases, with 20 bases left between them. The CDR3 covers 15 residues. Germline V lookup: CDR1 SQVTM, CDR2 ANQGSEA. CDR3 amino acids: CSVYPLRTGLDTQYF. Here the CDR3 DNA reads TGCAGCGTTTATCCTTTGCGAACAGGCTTAGATACGCAGTATTTT.

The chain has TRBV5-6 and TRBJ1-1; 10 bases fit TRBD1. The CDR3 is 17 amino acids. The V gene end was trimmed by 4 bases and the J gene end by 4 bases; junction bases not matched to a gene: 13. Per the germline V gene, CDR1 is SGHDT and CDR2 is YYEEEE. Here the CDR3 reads CASSKGQGVGLGTEAFF. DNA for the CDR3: TGTGCCAGCAGCAAAGGACAGGGGGTCGGTTTGGGCACTGAAGCTTTCTTT.

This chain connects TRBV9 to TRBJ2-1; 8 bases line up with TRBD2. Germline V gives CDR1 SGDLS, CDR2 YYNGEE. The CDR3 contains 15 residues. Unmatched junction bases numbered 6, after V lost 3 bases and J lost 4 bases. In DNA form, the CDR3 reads TGTGCCAGCAGCGCGGGAGGGAAAACGTACAATGAGCAGTTCTTC. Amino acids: CASSAGGKTYNEQFF.

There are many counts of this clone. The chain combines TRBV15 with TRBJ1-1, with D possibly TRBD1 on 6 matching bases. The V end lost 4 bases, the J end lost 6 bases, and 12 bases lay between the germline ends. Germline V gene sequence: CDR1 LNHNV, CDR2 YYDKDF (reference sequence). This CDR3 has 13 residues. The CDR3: CATSKKGVPEAFF. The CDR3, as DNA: TGTGCCACCAGCAAAAAGGGGGTCCCTGAAGCTTTCTTT.

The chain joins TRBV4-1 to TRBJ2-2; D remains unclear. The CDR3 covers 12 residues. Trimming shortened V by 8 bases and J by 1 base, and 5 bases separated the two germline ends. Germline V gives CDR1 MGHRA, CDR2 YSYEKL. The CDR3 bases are TGCGCCAGCGTGGAGAACACCGGGGAGCTGTTTTTT. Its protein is CASVENTGELFF.

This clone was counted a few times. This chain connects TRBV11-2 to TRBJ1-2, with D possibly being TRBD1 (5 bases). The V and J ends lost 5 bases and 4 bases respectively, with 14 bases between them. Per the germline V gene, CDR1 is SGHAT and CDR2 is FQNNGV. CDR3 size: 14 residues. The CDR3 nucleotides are TGTGCCAGCAGCCCAGCCCAGGGAACCTATGGCTACACCTTC. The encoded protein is CASSPAQGTYGYTF.

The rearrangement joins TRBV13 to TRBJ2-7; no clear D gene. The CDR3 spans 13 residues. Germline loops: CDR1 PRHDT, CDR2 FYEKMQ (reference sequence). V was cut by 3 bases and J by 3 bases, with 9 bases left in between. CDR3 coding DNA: TGTGCCAGCAGCTTCCCACAAGGCTACGAGCAGTACTTC. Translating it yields CASSFPQGYEQYF.

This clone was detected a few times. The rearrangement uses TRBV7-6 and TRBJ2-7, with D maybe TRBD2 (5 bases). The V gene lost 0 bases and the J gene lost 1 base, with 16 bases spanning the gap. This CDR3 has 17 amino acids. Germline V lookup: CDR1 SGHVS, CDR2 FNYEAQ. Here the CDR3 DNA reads TGTGCCAGCAGCTTAGCGAATGGCGCGGAGGAATCCTACGAGCAGTACTTC. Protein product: CASSLANGAEESYEQYF.

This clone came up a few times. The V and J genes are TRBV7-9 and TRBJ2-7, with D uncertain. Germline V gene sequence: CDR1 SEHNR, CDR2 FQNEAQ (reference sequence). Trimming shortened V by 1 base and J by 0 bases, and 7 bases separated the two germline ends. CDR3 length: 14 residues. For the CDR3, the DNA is TGTGCCAGCAGCTTAGGTGAGAGCTCCTACGAGCAGTACTTC. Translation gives CASSLGESSYEQYF.

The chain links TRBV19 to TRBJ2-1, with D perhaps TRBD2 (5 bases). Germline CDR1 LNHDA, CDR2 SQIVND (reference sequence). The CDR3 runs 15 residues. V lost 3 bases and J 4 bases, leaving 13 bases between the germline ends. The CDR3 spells CASSMDLAQYNEQFF. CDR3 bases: TGTGCCAGTAGTATGGATCTAGCCCAATACAATGAGCAGTTCTTC.

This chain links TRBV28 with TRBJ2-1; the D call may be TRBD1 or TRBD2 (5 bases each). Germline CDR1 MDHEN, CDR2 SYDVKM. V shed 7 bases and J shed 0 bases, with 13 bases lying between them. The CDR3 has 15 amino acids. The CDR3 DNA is TGTGCCAGCACCGAGGGGATTAACTCCTACAATGAGCAGTTCTTC. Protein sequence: CASTEGINSYNEQFF.

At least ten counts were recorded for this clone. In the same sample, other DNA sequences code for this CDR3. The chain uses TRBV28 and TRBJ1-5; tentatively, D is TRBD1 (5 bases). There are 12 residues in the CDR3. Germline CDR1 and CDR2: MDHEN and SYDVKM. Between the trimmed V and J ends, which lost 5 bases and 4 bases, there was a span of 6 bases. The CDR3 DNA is TGTGCCAGCAGTAGGGGTAATCAGCCCCAGCATTTT. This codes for CASSRGNQPQHF.

CDR3 coding DNA: TGTGCCTGGCGCTTGGGAGCGGGAGGGGACAATGAGCAGTTCTTC. It codes for CAWRLGAGGDNEQFF. The chain has TRBV30 and TRBJ2-1; 10 bases agree with TRBD2. CDR1 and CDR2 (germline): GTSNPN, SVGIG (reference sequence). This CDR3 comprises 15 residues. V was pared by 5 bases and J by 5 bases, with 9 bases of the junction left unmatched.

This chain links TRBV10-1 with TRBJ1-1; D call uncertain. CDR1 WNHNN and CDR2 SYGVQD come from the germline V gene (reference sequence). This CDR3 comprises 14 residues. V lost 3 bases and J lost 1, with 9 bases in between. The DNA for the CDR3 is TGCGCCAGCAGTGACAGCTTCGGGAACACTGAAGCTTTCTTT. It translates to CASSDSFGNTEAFF.

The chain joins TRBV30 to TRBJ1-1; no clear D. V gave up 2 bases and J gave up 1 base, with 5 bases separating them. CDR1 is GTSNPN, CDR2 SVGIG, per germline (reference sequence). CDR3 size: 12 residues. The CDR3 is CAWSIANTEAFF. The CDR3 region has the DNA TGTGCCTGGAGTATAGCGAACACTGAAGCTTTCTTT.

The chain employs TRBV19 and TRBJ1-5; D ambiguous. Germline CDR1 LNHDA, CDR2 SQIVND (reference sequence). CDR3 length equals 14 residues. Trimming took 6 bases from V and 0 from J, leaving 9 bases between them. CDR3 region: CASSGPYSNQPQHF. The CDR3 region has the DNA TGTGCCAGTAGCGGGCCCTATAGCAATCAGCCCCAGCATTTT. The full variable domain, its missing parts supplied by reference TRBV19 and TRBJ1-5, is DGGITQSPKYLFRKEGQNVTLSCEQNLNHDAMYWYRQDPGQGLRLIYYSQIVNDFQKGDIAEGYSVSREKKESFPLTVTSAQKNPTAFYLCASSGPYSNQPQHFGDGTRLSIL.

CDR3 loop: CASSEPSLKQYF. For the CDR3, the DNA is TGTGCCAGCAGTGAACCGAGTCTCAAGCAGTACTTC. The chain employs TRBV2 and TRBJ2-7; no clear D. Germline loops: CDR1 SNHLY, CDR2 FYNNEI. The CDR3 covers 12 residues. The V end was cut by 2 bases, the J end by 8 bases, with 10 bases between.